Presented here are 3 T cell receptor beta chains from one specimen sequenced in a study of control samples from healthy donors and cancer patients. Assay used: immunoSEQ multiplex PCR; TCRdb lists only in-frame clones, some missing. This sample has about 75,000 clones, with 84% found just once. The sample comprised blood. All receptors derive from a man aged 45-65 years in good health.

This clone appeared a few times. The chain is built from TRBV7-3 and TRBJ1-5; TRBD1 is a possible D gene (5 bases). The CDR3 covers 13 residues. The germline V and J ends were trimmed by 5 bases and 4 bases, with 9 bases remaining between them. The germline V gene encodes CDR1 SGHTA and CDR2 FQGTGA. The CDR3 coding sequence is TGTGCCAGCAGCCCCGGGACTAATCAGCCCCAGCATTTT. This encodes CASSPGTNQPQHF.

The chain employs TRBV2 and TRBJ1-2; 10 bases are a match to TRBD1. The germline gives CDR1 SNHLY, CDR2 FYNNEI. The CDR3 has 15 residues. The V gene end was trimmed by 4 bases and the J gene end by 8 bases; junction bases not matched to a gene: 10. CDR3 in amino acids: CASSVAPGQGLGYTF. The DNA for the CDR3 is TGTGCCAGCAGTGTTGCCCCGGGACAGGGGTTAGGCTACACCTTC.

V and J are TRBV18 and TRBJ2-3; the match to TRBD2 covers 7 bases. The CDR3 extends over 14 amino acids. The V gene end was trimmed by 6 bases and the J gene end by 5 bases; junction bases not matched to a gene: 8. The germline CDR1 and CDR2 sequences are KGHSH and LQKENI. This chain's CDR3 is CASSSDWGGDTQYF. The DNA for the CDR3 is TGTGCCAGCTCCTCGGACTGGGGGGGAGATACGCAGTATTTT.